The sequence of this T cell receptor (beta chain) was determined in a study of shared clonotypes between healthy human individuals. Germline V gene sequence: CDR1 MNHNS, CDR2 SASEGT. The junction had 3 bases not matched to a gene; V was cut back by 2 bases and J by 0 bases. This CDR3 region has 15 residues. Naive CD8 cells comprised CD45RO-negative, CCR7-positively selected cells, excluding terminally differentiated effector memory CD45RA+ cells. Using immunoSEQ multiplex PCR, the repertoire was profiled, and TCRdb retains in-frame clones only, with some absent. Here the sample spans some 2 million clones, around 96% being singletons.

The sequence was collected from a man aged 18 to 35 in good health. J is TRBJ2-5 and V is TRBV6-1, with 7 bases identical to TRBD2. Sequenced sample: naive CD8+ T cells sorted from blood. CDR3 amino acids: CASSELAEYQETQYF. The CDR3 nucleotides read TGTGCCAGCAGTGAACTAGCGGAGTACCAAGAGACCCAGTACTTC.